Listed below are T cell receptor beta chains from one sample, sequenced in a study of blood T cell repertoires in COVID-19. TCRdb keeps only in-frame clones here, not all; method: immunoSEQ multiplex PCR. In the table there are fewer than 250,000 clones, roughly 88% of which are singletons. Source material: PBMCs or T cells enriched from blood (not recorded which). These receptor sequences come from a woman aged 45-65 years with acute COVID-19. Each CDR3 is given with its conserved first and last residue. A D gene is named only where the DNA matches it firmly. Size tells how often a clone was seen (once, few, many) or the class of an expanded clone, and some rows leave it out.

CDR3 DNA: TGCAGCGTTCGTGTGGTAGCTGGGGCCAACGTCCTGACTTTC
CDR3 protein: CSVRVVAGANVLTF
clone size: once
J gene: TRBJ2-6
V gene: TRBV29-1
D gene: NA

CDR3 DNA: TGCGCCAGCAGCCCCGGCCCCCGGGGGGGAGGTGGCACAGATACGCAGTATTTT
CDR3 protein: CASSPGPRGGGGTDTQYF
clone size: NA
J gene: TRBJ2-3
V gene: TRBV5-1
D gene: TRBD2

CDR3 DNA: TGTGCCAGCAGCTTAGTATCACGGGGATATGGCTACACCTTC
CDR3 protein: CASSLVSRGYGYTF
clone size: NA
J gene: TRBJ1-2
V gene: TRBV11-1
D gene: NA

CDR3 DNA: TGTGCCAGCAGTTACTCGACAGGGGATAATTCACCCCTCCACTTT
CDR3 protein: CASSYSTGDNSPLHF
clone size: NA
J gene: TRBJ1-6
V gene: TRBV6-5
D gene: TRBD1

CDR3 DNA: TGTGCCAGCAGTTATGGGTCTAGCAATGAGCAGTTCTTC
CDR3 protein: CASSYGSSNEQFF
clone size: NA
J gene: TRBJ2-1
V gene: TRBV6-2/TRBV6-3
D gene: NA

CDR3 DNA: TGTGCCAGCAGCGACGGACAGGGGCGGCTAGCGGGAGTGCCCGATACGCAGTATTTT
CDR3 protein: CASSDGQGRLAGVPDTQYF
clone size: NA
J gene: TRBJ2-3
V gene: TRBV28
D gene: NA

CDR3 DNA: TGTGCCAGCAGCTTAATACTAGCGGGGTTCAATGAGCAGTTCTTC
CDR3 protein: CASSLILAGFNEQFF
clone size: NA
J gene: TRBJ2-1
V gene: TRBV7-3
D gene: TRBD2

CDR3 DNA: TGTGCCAGCAGCTCCAGACAGGCACTAGCTACCGGGAGGGGAGAGACCCAGTACTTC
CDR3 protein: CASSSRQALATGRGETQYF
clone size: NA
J gene: TRBJ2-5
V gene: TRBV7-2
D gene: TRBD2

CDR3 DNA: TGTGCCAGCAGTTCACCCGTGGGACAAATCAATCAGCCCCAGCATTTT
CDR3 protein: CASSSPVGQINQPQHF
clone size: NA
J gene: TRBJ1-5
V gene: TRBV27
D gene: NA

CDR3 DNA: TGTGCCAGCAGCTGGGGGGACATTCAGTACTTC
CDR3 protein: CASSWGDIQYF
clone size: NA
J gene: TRBJ2-4
V gene: TRBV5-6
D gene: NA

CDR3 DNA: TGTGCCAGCAGTTTGCTACAGAGCTACGAGCAGTACTTC
CDR3 protein: CASSLLQSYEQYF
clone size: NA
J gene: TRBJ2-7
V gene: TRBV12-3/TRBV12-4
D gene: NA

CDR3 DNA: TGTGCCAGCAGCCAAGGTACAGGGCTAGGCTACACCTTC
CDR3 protein: CASSQGTGLGYTF
clone size: NA
J gene: TRBJ1-2
V gene: TRBV3-1/TRBV3-2
D gene: NA

CDR3 DNA: TGTGCCAGCAGCCAACAGGGGGGATTCACTGAAGCTTTCTTT
CDR3 protein: CASSQQGGFTEAFF
clone size: NA
J gene: TRBJ1-1
V gene: TRBV4-2
D gene: TRBD1

CDR3 DNA: TGTGCCAGCAACGCGAACAGGGACTATGGCTACACCTTC
CDR3 protein: CASNANRDYGYTF
clone size: NA
J gene: TRBJ1-2
V gene: TRBV12-3/TRBV12-4
D gene: NA

CDR3 DNA: TGTGCCAGCAGACCTTTGACAGGGGAGCAGTATGGCTACACCTTC
CDR3 protein: CASRPLTGEQYGYTF
clone size: NA
J gene: TRBJ1-2
V gene: TRBV7-2
D gene: TRBD1

CDR3 DNA: TGTGCCAGCTTTCTACGAGAGAACACTGAAGCTTTCTTT
CDR3 protein: CASFLRENTEAFF
clone size: NA
J gene: TRBJ1-1
V gene: TRBV28
D gene: NA

CDR3 DNA: TGTGCCAGCAGCTTATCCGCGGGGGGCTTACTGTTTTTT
CDR3 protein: CASSLSAGGLLFF
clone size: NA
J gene: TRBJ1-4
V gene: TRBV13
D gene: NA

CDR3 DNA: TGTGCCAGCAGCCCCGGGACTAGCGGGTTTTACAATGAGCAGTTCTTC
CDR3 protein: CASSPGTSGFYNEQFF
clone size: few
J gene: TRBJ2-1
V gene: TRBV4-2
D gene: TRBD2

CDR3 DNA: TGCGCCAGCAGCCAATATTCTGGGGCCAACGTCCTGACTTTC
CDR3 protein: CASSQYSGANVLTF
clone size: NA
J gene: TRBJ2-6
V gene: TRBV4-3
D gene: NA

CDR3 DNA: TGTGCCATCGAAGGACAGTTCTCCTACGAGCAGTACTTC
CDR3 protein: CAIEGQFSYEQYF
clone size: NA
J gene: TRBJ2-7
V gene: TRBV10-3
D gene: NA

CDR3 DNA: TGTGCCAGCAGCTTGGGGACTAGCGAGTACGAGACCCAGTACTTC
CDR3 protein: CASSLGTSEYETQYF
clone size: NA
J gene: TRBJ2-5
V gene: TRBV5-8
D gene: TRBD2

CDR3 DNA: TGTGCCTGGAGTGTTGGGGCCGAGACCCAGTACTTC
CDR3 protein: CAWSVGAETQYF
clone size: NA
J gene: TRBJ2-5
V gene: TRBV30
D gene: NA

CDR3 DNA: TGTGCCAGCAGCTTAGGGGGCGCCAATGAGCAGTTCTTC
CDR3 protein: CASSLGGANEQFF
clone size: NA
J gene: TRBJ2-1
V gene: TRBV7-2
D gene: NA

CDR3 DNA: TGTGCCAGCCACGGAGGGACCAGTGAAGCTTTCTTT
CDR3 protein: CASHGGTSEAFF
clone size: NA
J gene: TRBJ1-1
V gene: TRBV28
D gene: NA

CDR3 DNA: TGTGCCAGCAGTCCCCCGGCAGGGAACTATGGCTACACCTTC
CDR3 protein: CASSPPAGNYGYTF
clone size: NA
J gene: TRBJ1-2
V gene: TRBV27
D gene: NA

CDR3 DNA: TGTGCCAGCAGCTTCCTGGCGGGCACTGAAGCTTTCTTT
CDR3 protein: CASSFLAGTEAFF
clone size: few
J gene: TRBJ1-1
V gene: TRBV7-9
D gene: NA

CDR3 DNA: TGTGCCAGCAGTCAAAGCGGGGGGGACACAGATACGCAGTATTTT
CDR3 protein: CASSQSGGDTDTQYF
clone size: NA
J gene: TRBJ2-3
V gene: TRBV7-8
D gene: TRBD2

CDR3 DNA: TGTGCCAGCAGCCGGACTAGCGGGAATCCGATTGGCACAGATACGCAGTATTTT
CDR3 protein: CASSRTSGNPIGTDTQYF
clone size: once
J gene: TRBJ2-3
V gene: TRBV27
D gene: TRBD2